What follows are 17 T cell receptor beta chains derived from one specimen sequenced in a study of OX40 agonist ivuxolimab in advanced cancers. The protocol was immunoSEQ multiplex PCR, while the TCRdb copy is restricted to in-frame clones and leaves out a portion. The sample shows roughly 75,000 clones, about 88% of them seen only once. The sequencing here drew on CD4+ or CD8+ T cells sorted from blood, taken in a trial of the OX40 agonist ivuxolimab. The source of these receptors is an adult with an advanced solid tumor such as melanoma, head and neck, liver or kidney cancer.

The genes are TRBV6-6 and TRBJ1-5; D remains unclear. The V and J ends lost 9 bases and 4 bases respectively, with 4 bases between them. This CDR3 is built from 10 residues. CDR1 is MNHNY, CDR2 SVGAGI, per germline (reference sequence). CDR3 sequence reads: CARGNQPQHF. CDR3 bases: TGTGCCAGAGGAAATCAGCCCCAGCATTTT.

The CDR3 nucleotides read TGTGCCAGCCGGGGGGTGAGACGGGTCCTCCCAAAAAACTACAATGAGCAGTTCTTC. It yields the protein CASRGVRRVLPKNYNEQFF. V and J are TRBV28 and TRBJ2-1; TRBD2 matches at 7 bases. With 8 bases clipped from V and 3 bases from J, the junction kept 22 bases outside the gene matches. Germline V CDR1 and CDR2: MDHEN, SYDVKM. The CDR3 length is 19 residues.

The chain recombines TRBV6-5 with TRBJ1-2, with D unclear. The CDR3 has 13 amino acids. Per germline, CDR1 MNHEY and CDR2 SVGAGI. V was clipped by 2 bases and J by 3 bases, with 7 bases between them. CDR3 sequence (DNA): TGTGCCAGCAGTTACGGGATATACTATGGCTACACCTTC. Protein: CASSYGIYYGYTF.

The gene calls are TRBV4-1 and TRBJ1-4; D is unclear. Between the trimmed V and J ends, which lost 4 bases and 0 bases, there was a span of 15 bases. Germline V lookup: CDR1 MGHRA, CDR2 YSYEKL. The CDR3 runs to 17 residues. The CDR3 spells CASSPMGWGATNEKLFF. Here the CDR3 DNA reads TGCGCCAGCAGCCCCATGGGTTGGGGTGCAACTAATGAAAAACTGTTTTTT.

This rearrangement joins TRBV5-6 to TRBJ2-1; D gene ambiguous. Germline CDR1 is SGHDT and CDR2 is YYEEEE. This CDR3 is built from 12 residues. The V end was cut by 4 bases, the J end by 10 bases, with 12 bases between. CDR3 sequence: CASSRGTGEQFF. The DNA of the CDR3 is TGTGCCAGCAGCAGAGGTACGGGCGAGCAGTTCTTC.

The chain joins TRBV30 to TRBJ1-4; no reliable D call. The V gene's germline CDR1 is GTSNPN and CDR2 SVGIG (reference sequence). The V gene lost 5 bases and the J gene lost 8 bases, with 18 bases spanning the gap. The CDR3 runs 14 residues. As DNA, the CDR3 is TGTGCCTGGCCGACAACGGGCCCCGAGGAAAAACTGTTTTTT. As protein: CAWPTTGPEEKLFF.

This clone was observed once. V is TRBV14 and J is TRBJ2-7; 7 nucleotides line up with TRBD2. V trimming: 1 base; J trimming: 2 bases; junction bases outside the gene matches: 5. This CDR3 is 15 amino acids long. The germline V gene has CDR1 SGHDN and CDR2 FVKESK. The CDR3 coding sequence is TGTGCCAGCAGCCAAGTGGTGGGAGGGCCCTACGAGCAGTACTTC. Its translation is CASSQVVGGPYEQYF.

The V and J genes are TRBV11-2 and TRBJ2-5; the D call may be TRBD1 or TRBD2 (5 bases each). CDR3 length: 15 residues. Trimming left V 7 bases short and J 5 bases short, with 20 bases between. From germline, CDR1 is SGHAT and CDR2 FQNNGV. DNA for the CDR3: TGTGCCAGCAACCCCCCCCGTGGGACCGGGGAGACCCAGTACTTC. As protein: CASNPPRGTGETQYF.

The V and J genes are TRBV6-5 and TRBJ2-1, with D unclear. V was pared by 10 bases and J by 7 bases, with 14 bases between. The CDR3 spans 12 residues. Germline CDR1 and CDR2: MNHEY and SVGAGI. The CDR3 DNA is TGTGCCACCCAGTTCGGAGCGAATGAGCAGTTCTTC. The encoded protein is CATQFGANEQFF.

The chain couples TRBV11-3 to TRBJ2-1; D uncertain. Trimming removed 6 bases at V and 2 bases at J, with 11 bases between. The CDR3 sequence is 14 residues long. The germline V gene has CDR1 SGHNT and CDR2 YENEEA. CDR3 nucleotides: TGTGCCAGCAGATCAAGGAAAACCTACAATGAGCAGTTCTTC. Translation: CASRSRKTYNEQFF.

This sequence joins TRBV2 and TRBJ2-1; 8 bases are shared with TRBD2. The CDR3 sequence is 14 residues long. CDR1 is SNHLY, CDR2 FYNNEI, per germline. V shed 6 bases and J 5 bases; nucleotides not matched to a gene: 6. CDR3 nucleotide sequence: TGTGCCAGCAGCCAGCGGGAGTTTAACAATGAGCAGTTCTTC. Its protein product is CASSQREFNNEQFF.

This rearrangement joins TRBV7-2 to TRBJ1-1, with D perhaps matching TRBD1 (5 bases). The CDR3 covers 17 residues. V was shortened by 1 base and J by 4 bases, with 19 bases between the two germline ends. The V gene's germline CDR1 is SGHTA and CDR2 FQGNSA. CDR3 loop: CASSLVGGPVGVTEAFF. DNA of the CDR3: TGTGCCAGCAGCTTAGTTGGGGGTCCCGTCGGGGTCACTGAAGCTTTCTTT. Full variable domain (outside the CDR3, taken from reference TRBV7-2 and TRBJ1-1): GAGVSQSPSNKVTEKGKDVELRCDPISGHTALYWYRQSLGQGLEFLIYFQGNSAPDKSGLPSDRFSAERTGGSVSTLTIQRTQQEDSAVYLCASSLVGGPVGVTEAFFGQGTRLTVV.

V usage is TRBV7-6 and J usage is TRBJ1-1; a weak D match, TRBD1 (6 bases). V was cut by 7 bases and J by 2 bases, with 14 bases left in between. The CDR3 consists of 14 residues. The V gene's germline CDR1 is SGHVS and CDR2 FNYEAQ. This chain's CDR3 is CASTQGSLNTEAFF. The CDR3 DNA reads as TGTGCCAGCACCCAGGGGTCACTTAACACTGAAGCTTTCTTT.

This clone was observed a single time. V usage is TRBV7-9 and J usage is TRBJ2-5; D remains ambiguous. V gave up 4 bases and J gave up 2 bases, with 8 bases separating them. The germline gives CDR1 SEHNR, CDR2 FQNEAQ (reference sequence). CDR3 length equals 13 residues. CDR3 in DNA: TGTGCCAGCAGCTACCGGGTTCAAGAGACCCAGTACTTC. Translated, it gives CASSYRVQETQYF.

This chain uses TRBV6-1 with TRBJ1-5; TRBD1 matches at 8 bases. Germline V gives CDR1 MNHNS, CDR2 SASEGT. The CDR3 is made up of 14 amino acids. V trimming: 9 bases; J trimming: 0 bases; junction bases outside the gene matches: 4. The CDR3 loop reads CASQGANSNQPQHF. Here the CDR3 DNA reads TGTGCCAGTCAGGGGGCTAATAGCAATCAGCCCCAGCATTTT.

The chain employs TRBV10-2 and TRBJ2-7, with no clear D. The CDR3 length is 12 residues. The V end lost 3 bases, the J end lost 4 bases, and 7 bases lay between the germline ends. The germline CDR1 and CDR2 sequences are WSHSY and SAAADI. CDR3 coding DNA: TGCGCCAGCAGTGACGACTGGTACGAGCAGTACTTC. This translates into CASSDDWYEQYF.

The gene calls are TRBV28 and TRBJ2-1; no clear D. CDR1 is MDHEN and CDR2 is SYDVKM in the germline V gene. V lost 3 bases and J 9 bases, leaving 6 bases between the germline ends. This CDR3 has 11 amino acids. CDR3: CASSFSPEQFF. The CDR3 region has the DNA TGTGCCAGCAGTTTTAGTCCTGAGCAGTTCTTC.